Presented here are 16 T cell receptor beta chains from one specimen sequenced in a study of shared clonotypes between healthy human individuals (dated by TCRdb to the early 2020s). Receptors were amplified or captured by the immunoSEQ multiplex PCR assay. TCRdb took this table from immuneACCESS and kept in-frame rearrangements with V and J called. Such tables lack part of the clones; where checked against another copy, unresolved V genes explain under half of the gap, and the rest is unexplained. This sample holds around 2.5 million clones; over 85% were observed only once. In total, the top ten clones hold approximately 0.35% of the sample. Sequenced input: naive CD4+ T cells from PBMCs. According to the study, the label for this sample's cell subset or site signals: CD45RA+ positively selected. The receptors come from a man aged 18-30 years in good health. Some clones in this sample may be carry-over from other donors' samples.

The CDR3 protein is CASSRGSWNEQFF. The CDR3 DNA is TGTGCCAGCAGTCGCGGGAGTTGGAATGAGCAGTTCTTC. The J gene is TRBJ2-1, the V gene TRBV6-5; 7 nucleotides agree with TRBD2. In germline, CDR1 is MNHEY, CDR2 SVGAGI. V lost 5 bases to trimming and J lost 7 bases; unmatched junction nucleotides: 5. The CDR3 has 13 amino acids.

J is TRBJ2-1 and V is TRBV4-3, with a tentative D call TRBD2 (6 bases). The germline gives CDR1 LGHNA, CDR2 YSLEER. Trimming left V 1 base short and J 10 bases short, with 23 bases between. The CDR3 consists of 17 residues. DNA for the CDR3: TGCGCCAGCAGCCAAGTGGTTACGGGTGGCGGGAAAGTAGAGCAGTTCTTC. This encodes CASSQVVTGGGKVEQFF.

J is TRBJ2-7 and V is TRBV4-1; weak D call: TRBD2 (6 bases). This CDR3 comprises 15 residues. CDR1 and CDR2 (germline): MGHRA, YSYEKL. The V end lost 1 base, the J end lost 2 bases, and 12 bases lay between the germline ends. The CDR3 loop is CASSQASVSPYEQYF. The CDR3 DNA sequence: TGCGCCAGCAGCCAAGCTAGCGTATCCCCCTACGAGCAGTACTTC.

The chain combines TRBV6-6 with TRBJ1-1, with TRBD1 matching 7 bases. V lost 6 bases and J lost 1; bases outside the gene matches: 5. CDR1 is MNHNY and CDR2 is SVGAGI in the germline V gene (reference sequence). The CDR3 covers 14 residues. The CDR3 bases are TGTGCCAGCAGAGTAGGGGGCCCGAACACTGAAGCTTTCTTT. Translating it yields CASRVGGPNTEAFF.

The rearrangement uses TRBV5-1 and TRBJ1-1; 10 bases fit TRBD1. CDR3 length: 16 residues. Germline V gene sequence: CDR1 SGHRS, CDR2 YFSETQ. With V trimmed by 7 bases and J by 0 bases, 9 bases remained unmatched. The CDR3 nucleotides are TGCGCCAGCCGCCTCGGGGACAGGGGTCTGAACACTGAAGCTTTCTTT. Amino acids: CASRLGDRGLNTEAFF.

The CDR3 bases are TGCGCCAGCAGCCAACGGACGGTCCAAGAGACCCAGTACTTC. Residues: CASSQRTVQETQYF. The chain has TRBV4-1 and TRBJ2-5; D not resolved. Deletions cut 2 bases from V and 1 base from J, with 8 bases between. This CDR3 contains 14 residues. Germline loops: CDR1 MGHRA, CDR2 YSYEKL.

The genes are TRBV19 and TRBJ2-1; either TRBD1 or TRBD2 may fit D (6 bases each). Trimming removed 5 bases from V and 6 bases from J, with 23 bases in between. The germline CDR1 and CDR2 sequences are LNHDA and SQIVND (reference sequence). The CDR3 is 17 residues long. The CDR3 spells CASSPASWTVGGNEQFF. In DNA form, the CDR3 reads TGTGCCAGTAGTCCGGCCTCATGGACAGTCGGGGGCAATGAGCAGTTCTTC. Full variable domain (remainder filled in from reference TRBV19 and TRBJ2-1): DGGITQSPKYLFRKEGQNVTLSCEQNLNHDAMYWYRQDPGQGLRLIYYSQIVNDFQKGDIAEGYSVSREKKESFPLTVTSAQKNPTAFYLCASSPASWTVGGNEQFFGPGTRLTVL.

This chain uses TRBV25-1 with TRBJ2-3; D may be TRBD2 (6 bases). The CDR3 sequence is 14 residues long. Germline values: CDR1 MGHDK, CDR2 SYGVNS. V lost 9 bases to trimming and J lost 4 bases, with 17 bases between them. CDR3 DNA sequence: TGTGCCAGTACGGCGGGACGAAGGGCAGATACGCAGTATTTT. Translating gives CASTAGRRADTQYF.

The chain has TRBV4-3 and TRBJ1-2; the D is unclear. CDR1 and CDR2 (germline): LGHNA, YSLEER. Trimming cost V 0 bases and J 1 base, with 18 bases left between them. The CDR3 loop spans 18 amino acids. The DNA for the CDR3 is TGCGCCAGCAGCCAAGATTTGGGCTTTGAATTTCTTAACTATGGCTACACCTTC. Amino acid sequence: CASSQDLGFEFLNYGYTF.

Written as DNA, the CDR3 is TGTGCCAGCAGCTTAGCTGGGATTTCCGGGGAGCTGTTTTTT. Translated: CASSLAGISGELFF. The chain recombines TRBV7-9 with TRBJ2-2; D unresolved. CDR1 and CDR2 from the germline V gene are SEHNR and FQNEAQ (reference sequence). This CDR3 comprises 14 residues. V shed 0 bases and J shed 6 bases, with 8 bases lying between them.

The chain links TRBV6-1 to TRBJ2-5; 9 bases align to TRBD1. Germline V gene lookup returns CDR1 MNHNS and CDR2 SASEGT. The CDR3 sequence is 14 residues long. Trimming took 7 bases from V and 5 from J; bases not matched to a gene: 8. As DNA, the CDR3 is TGTGCCAGCACCTACAGGGGGCGTGTGGAGACCCAGTACTTC. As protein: CASTYRGRVETQYF.

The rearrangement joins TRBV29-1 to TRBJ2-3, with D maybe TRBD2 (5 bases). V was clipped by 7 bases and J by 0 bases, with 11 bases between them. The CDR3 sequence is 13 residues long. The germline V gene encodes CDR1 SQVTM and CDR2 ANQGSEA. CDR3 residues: CSATTPSTDTQYF. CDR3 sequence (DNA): TGCAGCGCGACTACTCCTAGCACAGATACGCAGTATTTT.

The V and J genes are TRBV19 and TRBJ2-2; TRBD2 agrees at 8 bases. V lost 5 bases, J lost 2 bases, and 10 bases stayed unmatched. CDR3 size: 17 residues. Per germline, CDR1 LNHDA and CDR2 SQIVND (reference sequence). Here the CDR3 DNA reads TGTGCCAGTAGTCTCCAGCGGGGGACCTTTAACACCGGGGAGCTGTTTTTT. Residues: CASSLQRGTFNTGELFF.

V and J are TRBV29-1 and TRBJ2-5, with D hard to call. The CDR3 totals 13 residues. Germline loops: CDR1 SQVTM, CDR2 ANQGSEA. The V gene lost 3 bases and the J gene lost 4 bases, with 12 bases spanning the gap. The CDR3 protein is CSVDVTPLETQYF. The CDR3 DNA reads TGCAGCGTTGATGTCACCCCTTTAGAGACCCAGTACTTC.

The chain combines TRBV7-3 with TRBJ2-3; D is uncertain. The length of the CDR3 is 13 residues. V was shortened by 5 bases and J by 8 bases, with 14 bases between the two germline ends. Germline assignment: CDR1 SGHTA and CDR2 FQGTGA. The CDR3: CASSPSSRGTQYF. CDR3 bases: TGTGCCAGCAGCCCCAGCAGCAGAGGTACGCAGTATTTT.

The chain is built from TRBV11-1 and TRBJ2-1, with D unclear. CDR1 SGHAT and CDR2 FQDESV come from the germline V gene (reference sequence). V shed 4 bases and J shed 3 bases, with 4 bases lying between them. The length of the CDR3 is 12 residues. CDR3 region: CASSSNYNEQFF. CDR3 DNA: TGTGCCAGCAGCTCAAACTACAATGAGCAGTTCTTC.